This TCR beta chain was sequenced during a study of T cell repertoires in cytomegalovirus infection. MiXCR, applied by TCRdb to the reads, yields one record per CDR3 protein. Counted here are some 450,000 distinct CDR3 sequences, about 33% occurring once; the ten biggest clones make up roughly 13%. This clonotype was seen more than once but under ten times. V was trimmed by 6 bases and J by 10 bases, leaving 15 bases between them. The CDR3 extends over 12 amino acids. Germline V gives CDR1 MDHEN, CDR2 SYDVKM. This clonotype was sampled from a human donor in good health (CMV status not recorded). Some clones in this sample may be carry-over from other donors' samples. The J gene is TRBJ1-1, the V gene TRBV28, with a weak D call TRBD1 (6 bases). Source material: PBMCs. The chain's CDR3 is CASSSTGLVAFF. Written as DNA, the CDR3 is TGTGCCAGCAGCTCGACAGGTCTTGTAGCTTTCTTT.